The 10 T cell receptor beta chains reported below all come from one sample, sequenced in a study of CD8 T cells in ankylosing spondylitis. Whole-study findings and limits: Characteristic of ankylosing spondylitis blood, it appeared, was a TCR beta motif comprising several highly homologous variants.

The antigens of these receptors remain unknown. A single record per CDR3 protein comes from TCRdb applying MiXCR to the 5' RACE reads. The table includes 350,000 to 450,000 distinct CDR3 sequences, approximately 26% detected once. Material: blood, either unsorted or a sorted T cell fraction (not recorded which). Source of these receptors: a male donor with ankylosing spondylitis.

This chain uses TRBV7-9 with TRBJ1-1; no clear D. Germline lookup yields CDR1 SEHNR and CDR2 FQNEAQ (reference sequence). Trimming removed 5 bases from V and 10 bases from J, with 14 bases in between. The length of the CDR3 is 12 residues. The CDR3 DNA reads as TGTGCCAGCAGCACGACGGAGGGATTAGCTTTCTTT. As protein: CASSTTEGLAFF. The full variable domain, with the rest looked up from reference TRBV7-9 and TRBJ1-1, is DTGVSQNPRHKITKRGQNVTFRCDPISEHNRLYWYRQTLGQGPEFLTYFQNEAQLEKSRLLSDRFSAERPKGSFSTLEIQRTEQGDSAMYLCASSTTEGLAFFGQGTRLTVV.

The chain combines TRBV5-1 with TRBJ2-7; 7 bases line up with TRBD1. After removal of 4 bases from V and 2 bases from J, the junction contained 6 bases not matched to a gene. CDR3 size: 14 residues. Germline-derived CDR1 and CDR2 are SGHRS and YFSETQ. CDR3 residues: CASSIQGDAYEQYF. CDR3 in DNA: TGCGCCAGCAGCATCCAGGGGGACGCCTACGAGCAGTACTTC. The variable domain in full, with the rest retrieved from reference TRBV5-1 and TRBJ2-7, is KAGVTQTPRYLIKTRGQQVTLSCSPISGHRSVSWYQQTPGQGLQFLFEYFSETQRNKGNFPGRFSGRQFSNSRSEMNVSTLELGDSALYLCASSIQGDAYEQYFGPGTRLTVT.

There are a few counts of this clonotype. The genes are TRBV20-1 and TRBJ2-7; weak D call: TRBD2 (5 bases). CDR1 and CDR2 from the germline V gene are DFQATT and SNEGSKA (reference sequence). CDR3 length equals 15 residues. Trimming stripped 6 bases from V and 0 bases from J, with 18 bases between. CDR3 sequence reads: CSARQLSGLSYEQYF. The CDR3 DNA reads as TGCAGTGCGAGACAACTAAGCGGACTCTCCTACGAGCAGTACTTC.

As regards this clonotype: A much larger clone lies one base from this, so it may be a read error. The chain uses TRBV12-3 or TRBV12-4 and TRBJ2-7, with 7 bases identical to TRBD2. This CDR3 is 14 amino acids long. Written as DNA, the CDR3 is TGTGCCAGCAGTTTAGCGGGAGGGCCCTACGAGCAGCACTTC. The encoded protein is CASSLAGGPYEQHF.

This clonotype was seen a handful of times. V is TRBV19 and J is TRBJ1-3; possible D gene TRBD1, 5 bases. There are 14 residues in the CDR3. Germline V gene lookup returns CDR1 LNHDA and CDR2 SQIVND (reference sequence). V lost 9 bases, J lost 1 base, and 13 bases lay in between. As DNA, the CDR3 is TGTGCCAGCGGGACTGCGCGATCTGGAAACACCATATATTTT. As protein: CASGTARSGNTIYF.

CDR3 DNA sequence: TGTGCCACCAGCAGAGATACAGGGGGTAGCTCGGATACGCAGTATTTT. This encodes CATSRDTGGSSDTQYF. The V gene is TRBV15, the J gene TRBJ2-3; 8 bases are a match to TRBD1. This CDR3 has 16 amino acids. Germline CDR1 is LNHNV and CDR2 is YYDKDF (reference sequence). J lost 6 bases, V lost 0 bases, and 8 bases had no gene match.

This clonotype was observed a few times. The CDR3 DNA is TGTGCCAGCAGCCCCTGGGGGGGGGGAAGCAATCAGCCCCAGCATTTT. Translating gives CASSPWGGGSNQPQHF. This chain joins TRBV7-2 and TRBJ1-5; the D gene is possibly TRBD1 (5 bases). Germline V gene data show CDR1 as SGHTA and CDR2 as FQGNSA. The CDR3 consists of 16 residues. V lost 5 bases and J lost 1, with 15 bases in between. The full variable domain, in which reference TRBV7-2 and TRBJ1-5 provide the parts outside the CDR3, is GAGVSQSPSNKVTEKGKDVELRCDPISGHTALYWYRQSLGQGLEFLIYFQGNSAPDKSGLPSDRFSAERTGGSVSTLTIQRTQQEDSAVYLCASSPWGGGSNQPQHFGDGTRLSIL.

J is TRBJ1-2 and V is TRBV6-1, with 8 bases matching TRBD1. The CDR3 is made up of 15 amino acids. V dropped 6 bases and J dropped 4; count of bases not matched to a gene: 10. CDR1 is MNHNS, CDR2 SASEGT, per germline. The CDR3 reads CASRPGQGIGYGYTF. The CDR3 DNA sequence: TGTGCCAGCAGACCCGGACAGGGTATAGGCTATGGCTACACCTTC.

The chain carries TRBV6-2 or TRBV6-3 and TRBJ1-2; 10 bases are shared with TRBD1. CDR3 size: 16 residues. Germline assignment: CDR1 MNHEY and CDR2 SVGEGT. After removal of 2 bases from V and 4 bases from J, the junction contained 7 bases not matched to a gene. CDR3 region: CASSYAGTGVTYGYTF. CDR3 sequence (DNA): TGTGCCAGCAGTTACGCCGGGACAGGGGTGACCTATGGCTACACCTTC.

This clonotype was detected only a few times. The rearrangement links TRBV2 to TRBJ2-2; TRBD1 aligns across 11 bases. The length of the CDR3 is 15 residues. Trimming removed 7 bases from V and 3 bases from J; junction bases left unmatched: 4. Germline CDR1 is SNHLY and CDR2 is FYNNEI. In DNA form, the CDR3 reads TGTGCCAGCATGGGACAGGGGGGTCACACCGGGGAGCTGTTTTTT. Residues: CASMGQGGHTGELFF.